This is a list of T cell receptor beta chains from one sample in a study of T cell repertoires in breast cancer. Each CDR3 protein gets one entry after TCRdb re-called the emulsion pairing reads with MiXCR. This sample carries 3,500 to 4,500 distinct CDR3 sequences, roughly 32% of them seen once, and the ten largest clones take almost 35%. The specimen was CD8+ T cells. The receptors originated from a pool of human donors with breast cancer or a healthy control (not recorded which). Both conserved end residues are part of each CDR3. The order of the fields is V gene, D gene, clone size, J gene, CDR3 DNA, CDR3 protein. A D gene is named only where the DNA matches it firmly. Rows may omit the clone size; those that give it use once, few, many or a size class.

v_call: TRBV4-2; d_call: .; clone_size: .; j_call: TRBJ1-5; cdr3_nt: TGTGCCAGCAGCCAAGAAGGGGTCTGGGGACACCCGAATCAGCCCCAGCATTTT; cdr3_aa: CASSQEGVWGHPNQPQHF
v_call: TRBV7-2; d_call: .; clone_size: .; j_call: TRBJ2-1; cdr3_nt: TGTGCCAGCAGCTTCGGGTCTTGCGATAACAATGAGCAGTTCTTC; cdr3_aa: CASSFGSCDNNEQFF
v_call: TRBV20-1; d_call: TRBD1; clone_size: .; j_call: TRBJ2-7; cdr3_nt: TGCAGTGCTACCCGGGACAGTTACGAGCAGTACTTC; cdr3_aa: CSATRDSYEQYF
v_call: TRBV2; d_call: .; clone_size: medium-sized; j_call: TRBJ2-2; cdr3_nt: TGTGCCAGCAGGTTCGACAGAAACACCGGGGAGCTGTTTTTT; cdr3_aa: CASRFDRNTGELFF
v_call: TRBV7-3; d_call: .; clone_size: many; j_call: TRBJ2-7; cdr3_nt: TGTGCCAGCAGCCCAAAATCGGGGTTCGAGCAGTACTTC; cdr3_aa: CASSPKSGFEQYF
v_call: TRBV20-1; d_call: TRBD1; clone_size: few; j_call: TRBJ1-2; cdr3_nt: TGCAGTGCTAGAGATCACAAATATGGGACAGGGGGATTCGGCTACACCTTC; cdr3_aa: CSARDHKYGTGGFGYTF
v_call: TRBV20-1; d_call: TRBD1; clone_size: .; j_call: TRBJ2-1; cdr3_nt: TGCAGTGCTAGAGCTAACAGGGGATTGAATGAGCAGTTCTTC; cdr3_aa: CSARANRGLNEQFF
v_call: TRBV10-3; d_call: TRBD2; clone_size: .; j_call: TRBJ2-2; cdr3_nt: TGTGCCATCAGGGGGGGCCTACTAGCGGCGAACACCGGGGAGCTGTTTTTT; cdr3_aa: CAIRGGLLAANTGELFF
v_call: TRBV20-1; d_call: .; clone_size: .; j_call: TRBJ1-2; cdr3_nt: TGCAGTGCTAGAGATCCGTCACCTACCCGAGCGTCTATCTATGGCTACACCTTC; cdr3_aa: CSARDPSPTRASIYGYTF
v_call: TRBV28; d_call: .; clone_size: .; j_call: TRBJ2-5; cdr3_nt: TGTGCCAGCGGCCAGGGAGGTTGGGAGACCCAGTACTTC; cdr3_aa: CASGQGGWETQYF
v_call: TRBV20-1; d_call: .; clone_size: .; j_call: TRBJ2-1; cdr3_nt: TGCAGTGCTAGGGACAGTATGTGGGGGGGTGGTGAGCAGTTCTTC; cdr3_aa: CSARDSMWGGGEQFF
v_call: TRBV5-4; d_call: TRBD1; clone_size: .; j_call: TRBJ1-5; cdr3_nt: TGTGCCGGCAGCTTCGGCTCAGGGGGGCAACGCAATCAGCACCAGCATTTT; cdr3_aa: CAGSFGSGGQRNQHQHF
v_call: TRBV7-2; d_call: .; clone_size: .; j_call: TRBJ1-1; cdr3_nt: TGTGCCAGCAGCCCTGTCAGGCAGAGAGCCACTGAAGCTTTCTTT; cdr3_aa: CASSPVRQRATEAFF
v_call: TRBV14; d_call: .; clone_size: .; j_call: TRBJ1-1; cdr3_nt: TGTGCCAGCAGCCGAGACATATCGAACACTGAAGCTTTCTTT; cdr3_aa: CASSRDISNTEAFF
v_call: TRBV6-2/TRBV6-3; d_call: .; clone_size: many; j_call: TRBJ1-5; cdr3_nt: TGTGCCAGCAGTTATCAGGGATCCTTTCAGCCCCAGCATTTT; cdr3_aa: CASSYQGSFQPQHF
v_call: TRBV6-1; d_call: TRBD2; clone_size: .; j_call: TRBJ2-3; cdr3_nt: TGTGCCTCTAAAGCGGGGGGAATCACAGATTCGCAGTATTTT; cdr3_aa: CASKAGGITDSQYF
v_call: TRBV2; d_call: TRBD1; clone_size: .; j_call: TRBJ1-1; cdr3_nt: TGTGCCAGCAGGTACAGGGGAATAAACACTGAAGCTTTCTTT; cdr3_aa: CASRYRGINTEAFF
v_call: TRBV27; d_call: TRBD1; clone_size: many; j_call: TRBJ2-4; cdr3_nt: TGTGCCAGCAGTCCCTCGGGGACAGGGTTCTTTTCCCTAGTCAAAAACATTCAGTACTTC; cdr3_aa: CASSPSGTGFFSLVKNIQYF
v_call: TRBV4-2; d_call: .; clone_size: few; j_call: TRBJ1-2; cdr3_nt: TGTGCCAGCAGCCAAGTTGGGGGCTACACCTTC; cdr3_aa: CASSQVGGYTF
v_call: TRBV15; d_call: TRBD2; clone_size: many; j_call: TRBJ2-2; cdr3_nt: TGTGCCACCAGCAGACAAGGACTAGCGGGTTTGACCGGGGAGCTGTTTTTT; cdr3_aa: CATSRQGLAGLTGELFF
v_call: TRBV4-1; d_call: .; clone_size: .; j_call: TRBJ2-5; cdr3_nt: TGCGCCAGCAGCCGTGGACAGACCCAAGAGACCCAGTACTTC; cdr3_aa: CASSRGQTQETQYF
v_call: TRBV7-3; d_call: .; clone_size: .; j_call: TRBJ2-1; cdr3_nt: TGTGCCAGCAGCTTCTTTGTGAGTCCCAATGGGCAGTTCTTC; cdr3_aa: CASSFFVSPNGQFF
v_call: TRBV3-1; d_call: .; clone_size: medium-sized; j_call: TRBJ2-7; cdr3_nt: TGTGCCAGCAGCGAGACCAGAGGGGCCTACGAGCAGTACTTC; cdr3_aa: CASSETRGAYEQYF
v_call: TRBV2; d_call: .; clone_size: many; j_call: TRBJ1-2; cdr3_nt: TGTGCCAGCAGTCAAGCCGGCGGGAACTATGGCTACACCTTC; cdr3_aa: CASSQAGGNYGYTF
v_call: TRBV7-2; d_call: .; clone_size: many; j_call: TRBJ2-3; cdr3_nt: TGTGCCAGCAGCTTAACGCCAGGGGCCGATACGCAGTATTTT; cdr3_aa: CASSLTPGADTQYF